The 12 T cell receptor beta chains reported below all come from one sample, sequenced in a study of blood T cell repertoires in COVID-19 (TCRdb year 2020). Library preparation was by the immunoSEQ multiplex PCR assay. TCRdb mirrors the immuneACCESS table, restricted to in-frame sequences. Some clones are absent from its copies; in checked studies, under half trace to an unresolved V gene, and the reason for the others is unknown. This sample holds approximately 300,000 clones; 90% were observed only once. Roughly 7.3% of the sample is taken by the ten largest. The material sequenced was peripheral blood. The receptors originated from a woman in her 30s with COVID-19, enrolled during active disease.

V and J are TRBV2 and TRBJ1-5; D is uncertain. V lost 4 bases to trimming and J lost 4 bases, with 8 bases between them. CDR1 and CDR2 (germline): SNHLY, FYNNEI. CDR3 size: 13 residues. The CDR3 region is CASSGGGNQPQHF. CDR3 in DNA: TGTGCCAGCAGTGGGGGAGGGAATCAGCCCCAGCATTTT.

Here the CDR3 reads CASSLGASEAFF. The CDR3 nucleotides are TGTGCCAGCAGTTTAGGGGCGTCTGAAGCTTTCTTT. The chain is built from TRBV6-5 and TRBJ1-1, with D perhaps matching TRBD1 (5 bases). The germline V and J ends were trimmed by 4 bases and 6 bases, with 9 bases remaining between them. CDR1 and CDR2 (germline): MNHEY, SVGAGI. This CDR3 has 12 amino acids.

J is TRBJ2-5 and V is TRBV7-9, with a weak D call TRBD1 (5 bases). Germline V gene lookup returns CDR1 SEHNR and CDR2 FQNEAQ (reference sequence). This CDR3 contains 17 residues. Trimming removed 1 base from V and 3 bases from J, with 18 bases in between. Here the CDR3 DNA reads TGTGCCAGCAGCTTAGGGATCGGTTCTGGGGCCGAAGAGACCCAGTACTTC. Translation gives CASSLGIGSGAEETQYF.

V is TRBV7-9 and J is TRBJ1-1; TRBD1 might be the D (6 bases). The germline V gene has CDR1 SEHNR and CDR2 FQNEAQ (reference sequence). Trimming stripped 4 bases from V and 1 base from J, with 13 bases between. This CDR3 spans 15 amino acids. In nucleotides, the CDR3 is TGTGCCAGCAGCTCCCTGACAGGCGGGAACACTGAAGCTTTCTTT. It specifies CASSSLTGGNTEAFF.

The chain carries TRBV4-3 and TRBJ2-2; TRBD1 agrees at 7 bases. This CDR3 region has 15 residues. Germline CDR1 reads LGHNA; CDR2 reads YSLEER. Trimming removed 1 base from V and 4 bases from J; junction bases left unmatched: 3. The CDR3 nucleotides read TGCGCCAGCAGCCAAGGGACAGGTGGCACCGGGGAGCTGTTTTTT. It yields the protein CASSQGTGGTGELFF.

This clone has only one observation. The J gene is TRBJ2-5, the V gene TRBV7-8; 12 nucleotides match TRBD2. There are 16 residues in the CDR3. Germline CDR1 reads SGHVS; CDR2 reads FQNEAQ. V lost 4 bases to trimming and J lost 3 bases; unmatched junction nucleotides: 6. The CDR3 nucleotides are TGTGCCAGCAGCTCACGACTAGCGGGAGTGGAAGAGACCCAGTACTTC. Protein sequence: CASSSRLAGVEETQYF.

Many counts were recorded for this clone. The chain combines TRBV3-1 (or the pseudogene TRBV3-2) with TRBJ1-1; D is perhaps TRBD1 (5 bases). CDR1 LGHDT and CDR2 YNNKEL come from the germline V gene (reference sequence). This CDR3 region has 15 residues. Trimming removed 3 bases at V and 4 bases at J, with 15 bases between. The CDR3 DNA follows: TGTGCCAGCAGCCATAAGGGGCAAAGGAGCACTGAAGCTTTCTTT. This encodes CASSHKGQRSTEAFF.

CDR3 DNA sequence: TGCGCCAGCAGCGAACTCGGACGGGGGACGGGGGAGACCCAGTACTTC. Translated, it gives CASSELGRGTGETQYF. The gene calls are TRBV5-1 and TRBJ2-5, with a possible D match to TRBD2 (6 bases). Germline V gene sequence: CDR1 SGHRS, CDR2 YFSETQ. The ends were cut back, 4 bases at V and 5 bases at J, with 21 bases in the middle. The CDR3 consists of 16 residues. Supplemented by reference TRBV5-1 and TRBJ2-5, the full variable domain reads KAGVTQTPRYLIKTRGQQVTLSCSPISGHRSVSWYQQTPGQGLQFLFEYFSETQRNKGNFPGRFSGRQFSNSRSEMNVSTLELGDSALYLCASSELGRGTGETQYFGPGTRLLVL.

The CDR3, as DNA: TGTGCCAGCAGCACCGACAGGGATCGTGACCTATGGTCCTACAATGAGCAGTTCTTC. Protein: CASSTDRDRDLWSYNEQFF. The gene calls are TRBV7-9 and TRBJ2-1; 7 bases are a match to TRBD1. This CDR3 comprises 19 residues. V shed 5 bases and J 1 base; nucleotides not matched to a gene: 17. Germline V CDR1 and CDR2: SEHNR, FQNEAQ (reference sequence).

Only one count was recorded for this clone. The chain combines TRBV27 with TRBJ2-2; the D is unclear. This CDR3 has 13 residues. From germline, CDR1 is MNHEY and CDR2 SMNVEV (reference sequence). V was cut by 5 bases and J by 4 bases, with 8 bases left in between. The CDR3 nucleotides are TGTGCCAGCAGTCCCCTTTTCACCGGGGAGCTGTTTTTT. Amino acids: CASSPLFTGELFF.

The chain combines TRBV7-8 with TRBJ2-1; 7 positions match TRBD2. J was trimmed by 3 bases and V by 1 base; bases with no gene match: 9. Germline V gene data show CDR1 as SGHVS and CDR2 as FQNEAQ. The CDR3 totals 17 residues. This chain's CDR3 is CASSLEGLAVLYNEQFF. DNA for the CDR3: TGTGCCAGCAGCTTAGAAGGTCTAGCGGTGCTCTACAATGAGCAGTTCTTC.

The rearrangement joins TRBV7-9 to TRBJ1-1; 8 bases agree with TRBD1. The CDR3 spans 16 residues. With V trimmed by 0 bases and J by 4 bases, 7 bases remained unmatched. In germline, CDR1 is SEHNR, CDR2 FQNEAQ (reference sequence). The CDR3, as DNA: TGTGCCAGCAGCTTAGCCAGGGGGCTTTATGTCACTGAAGCTTTCTTT. Protein product: CASSLARGLYVTEAFF. The entire variable domain, with the rest obtained from reference TRBV7-9 and TRBJ1-1, is as follows: DTGVSQNPRHKITKRGQNVTFRCDPISEHNRLYWYRQTLGQGPEFLTYFQNEAQLEKSRLLSDRFSAERPKGSFSTLEIQRTEQGDSAMYLCASSLARGLYVTEAFFGQGTRLTVV.